This TCR beta chain was identified in a study of response to subunit inactivated influenza vaccine (dated by TCRdb to the late 2010s). Regarding the complete study: The study used deep quantitative T cell receptor repertoire profiling to track responses to a trivalent subunit inactivated influenza vaccine. The full study reports these points: It was suggested by the authors that each seasonal influenza vaccination may recruit only a limited number of new T cells.

Note on this clonotype: Its antigen has not been determined. Base qualities are missing; no much larger clone stands one base away.

The CDR3 spans 13 residues, from the cysteine through the phenylalanine. Just the 39-base CDR3 DNA is kept, in frame starting at base 1. V gives up 7 bases and J gives up 0 bases, and the segment between their germline ends measures 7 bases. From the germline V gene, CDR1 is SGHVS and CDR2 is FQNEAQ. The library was generated by RT-PCR. The run used an Illumina HiSeq 2500. Using fastp trimming at Q25 and MiXCR clonotype assembly, TCRdb reanalyzed the public sequencing data and kept in-frame beta chains. Here each entry gathers all rows of one CDR3 protein and keeps the most common genes and DNA. A total of a few hundred thousand distinct CDR3 sequences appear in this sample, about 11% of them only once. Clones ranked in the top ten supply 9.5% to 11% of the sample. Separately, the same data were catalogued under a study of T cells expressing NK-cell markers. Per the second study: 5'RACE template switching, by which a universal primer site and unique molecular identifiers were added, was used to make TCR beta cDNA libraries. In sorted CD3+CD56+NKG2C+, CD3+CD56+NKG2C- and CD3+CD56-NKG2C+ T-cell subsets from eight donors, TCR beta-chain repertoires were profiled. Of the eight sequenced donors, seven were found to be HCMV-seropositive and one was found to be HCMV-seronegative. To restrict sorting to alphabetaTCR-expressing T cells, an anti-gammadeltaTCR antibody was added in several experiments. In several donors, the dominant CD3+CD56+NKG2C+ clonotypes were found to rank among the top 10 CD8+ clonotypes and to make up 1.0-7.0% of CD8+ T cells. Those dominant clonotypes were again the most abundant among CD3+CD56-NKG2C+ cells in several donors, at about 28.3-65%. Whether the expanded NKG2C-expressing T cell clones were specific for HCMV antigens remained unclear. The eight sequenced donors were randomly selected healthy volunteers, three men and five women. HCMV-specific IgG was detected in serum with a commercial ELISA kit to determine HCMV serostatus. Ficoll density gradient centrifugation was used to isolate peripheral blood mononuclear cells from blood. For roughly six donors, bulk peripheral blood T-cell repertoires were additionally sequenced from unsorted PBMC. Priming for cDNA synthesis came from the TCR beta constant segment, and two successive PCR amplification steps followed. The libraries were sequenced on Illumina HiSeq 2000/2500, MiSeq or NextSeq, producing 2 x 150 bp reads. MIGEC was used to demultiplex reads and group reads by UMI, and MiTCR was used to assemble and quantify clonotypes. To exclude erroneous sequences, any TCR cDNA sequence not supported by at least two reads was discarded. Downstream repertoire analysis used the tcR package, and clonotypes were matched across fractions by CDR3 nucleotide sequence plus V segment. VDJmatch was used to annotate antigen specificity against VDJdb, with one amino acid substitution in CDR3 allowed.

The chain employs TRBV7-8 and TRBJ2-1; no D gene is confidently identified. The receptor's source is a man aged 45 to 65 who received an inactivated influenza vaccine. Donor details come from another sample of the same person, matched by shared clones. Sample: PBMCs from blood, taken on the day of vaccination. The DNA is TGTGCCAGCAAATGGGACTCCTACAATGAGCAGTTCTTC. This translates into CASKWDSYNEQFF.